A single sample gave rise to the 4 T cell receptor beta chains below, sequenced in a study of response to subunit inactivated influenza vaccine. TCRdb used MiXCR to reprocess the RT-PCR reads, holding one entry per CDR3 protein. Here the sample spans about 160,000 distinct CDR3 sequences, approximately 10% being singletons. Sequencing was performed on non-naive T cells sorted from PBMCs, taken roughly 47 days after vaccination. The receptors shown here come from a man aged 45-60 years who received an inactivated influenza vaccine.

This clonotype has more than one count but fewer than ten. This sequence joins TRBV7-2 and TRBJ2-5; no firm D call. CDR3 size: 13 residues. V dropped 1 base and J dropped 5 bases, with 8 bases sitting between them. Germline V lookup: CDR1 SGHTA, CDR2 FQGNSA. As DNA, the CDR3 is TGTGCCAGCAGCTTAGGAGGAGTTGAGACCCAGTACTTC. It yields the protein CASSLGGVETQYF. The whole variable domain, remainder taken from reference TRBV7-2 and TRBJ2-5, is GAGVSQSPSNKVTEKGKDVELRCDPISGHTALYWYRQSLGQGLEFLIYFQGNSAPDKSGLPSDRFSAERTGGSVSTLTIQRTQQEDSAVYLCASSLGGVETQYFGPGTRLLVL.

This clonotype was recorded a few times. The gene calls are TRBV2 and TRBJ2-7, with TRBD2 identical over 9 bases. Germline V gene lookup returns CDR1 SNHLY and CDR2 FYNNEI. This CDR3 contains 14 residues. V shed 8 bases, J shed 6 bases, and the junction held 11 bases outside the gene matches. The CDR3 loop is CASGRLSGGGEQYF. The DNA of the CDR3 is TGTGCCAGCGGACGGCTTAGCGGGGGCGGCGAGCAGTACTTC.

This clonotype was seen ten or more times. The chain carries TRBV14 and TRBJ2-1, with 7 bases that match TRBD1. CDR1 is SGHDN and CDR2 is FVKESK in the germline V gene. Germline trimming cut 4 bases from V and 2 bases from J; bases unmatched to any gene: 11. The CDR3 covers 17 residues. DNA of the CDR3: TGTGCCAGCAGCCTATTGAGGGGGCAGGGGACCTACAATGAGCAGTTCTTC. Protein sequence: CASSLLRGQGTYNEQFF.

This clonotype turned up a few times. CDR3 protein: CASSARDTSTPLHF. DNA for the CDR3: TGTGCCAGCAGCGCCCGGGACACGAGTACCCCCCTCCACTTT. The V and J genes are TRBV3-1 and TRBJ1-6, with D perhaps TRBD1 (6 bases). Deletions cut 5 bases from V and 13 bases from J, with 18 bases between. The CDR3 is made up of 14 amino acids. Germline CDR1 and CDR2: LGHDT and YNNKEL (reference sequence). Full variable domain (missing parts from reference TRBV3-1 and TRBJ1-6): DTAVSQTPKYLVTQMGNDKSIKCEQNLGHDTMYWYKQDSKKFLKIMFSYNNKELIINETVPNRFSPKSPDKAHLNLHINSLELGDSAVYFCASSARDTSTPLHFGNGTRLTVT.